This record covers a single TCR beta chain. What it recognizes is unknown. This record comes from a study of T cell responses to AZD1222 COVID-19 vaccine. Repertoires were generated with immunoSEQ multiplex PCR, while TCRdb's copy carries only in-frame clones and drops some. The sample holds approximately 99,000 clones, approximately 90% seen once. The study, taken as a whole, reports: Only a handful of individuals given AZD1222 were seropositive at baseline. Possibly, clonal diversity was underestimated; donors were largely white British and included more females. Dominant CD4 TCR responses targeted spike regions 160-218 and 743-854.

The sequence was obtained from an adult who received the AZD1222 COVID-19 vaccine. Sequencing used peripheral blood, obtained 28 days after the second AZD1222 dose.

This chain's CDR3 is CASSGTGTGELFF. In nucleotides, the CDR3 is TGTGCCAGCAGCGGGACAGGGACCGGGGAGCTGTTTTTT. The gene calls are TRBV6-2 or TRBV6-3 and TRBJ2-2, with TRBD1 matching 9 bases. From germline, CDR1 is MNHEY and CDR2 SVGEGT. This CDR3 comprises 13 residues. V lost 6 bases and J lost 5; bases outside the gene matches: 1.